Each of the 18 T cell receptor beta chains below was sequenced from the same sample in a study of blood T cell repertoires in COVID-19. TCRdb's copy holds only in-frame clones and misses some; the assay was immunoSEQ multiplex PCR. The table has 150,000 to 200,000 clones, 80% to 90% seen once. Sequenced input: peripheral blood. Source of these receptors: a man between 18 and 29 years old who had recovered from COVID-19.

This clone came up once. The chain couples TRBV5-4 to TRBJ2-7; 7 bases match TRBD1. Looked up from germline, CDR1 is SGHNT and CDR2 is YYREEE (reference sequence). Unmatched junction bases numbered 6, after V lost 4 bases and J lost 5 bases. The CDR3 covers 13 residues. The CDR3 coding sequence is TGTGCCAGCAGCCCCGGGACAGCAAACGAGCAGTACTTC. Amino acids: CASSPGTANEQYF. Based on the CDR3 plus reference TRBV5-4 and TRBJ2-7, the full variable domain is ETGVTQSPTHLIKTRGQQVTLRCSSQSGHNTVSWYQQALGQGPQFIFQYYREEENGRGNFPPRFSGLQFPNYSSELNVNALELDDSALYLCASSPGTANEQYFGPGTRLTVT.

The V call is TRBV6-4, the J call TRBJ1-2, with 8 bases identical to TRBD1. This CDR3 has 13 amino acids. After removal of 3 bases from V and 7 bases from J, the junction contained 4 bases not matched to a gene. Germline loops: CDR1 MRHNA, CDR2 SNTAGT. The CDR3 loop is CASSEYRGSGYTF. The CDR3 region has the DNA TGTGCCAGCAGTGAATACAGGGGGTCTGGCTACACCTTC.

V and J are TRBV3-1 (or the pseudogene TRBV3-2) and TRBJ2-3; D remains unclear. CDR3 length: 16 amino acids. V lost 4 bases to trimming and J lost 2 bases, with 16 bases between them. In germline, CDR1 is LGHDT, CDR2 YNNKEL (reference sequence). As DNA, the CDR3 is TGTGCCAGCAGCCGGAGTCTCTCATACTACACAGATACGCAGTATTTT. Translation gives CASSRSLSYYTDTQYF.

V usage is TRBV10-3 and J usage is TRBJ2-3; tentative D call: TRBD1 (5 bases). V gave up 4 bases and J gave up 0 bases, with 8 bases separating them. This CDR3 spans 14 amino acids. The V gene's germline CDR1 is ENHRY and CDR2 SYGVKD. CDR3 in DNA: TGTGCCATCAGTGGACAGATGAGCACAGATACGCAGTATTTT. Amino acids: CAISGQMSTDTQYF.

The table lists this clone with a count of one. The chain uses TRBV5-8 and TRBJ1-3; 7 bases line up with TRBD1. The CDR3 has 15 amino acids. Germline V gene lookup returns CDR1 SGHTS and CDR2 YDEGEE. The J segment lost 1 base and the V segment lost 4 bases, leaving 5 bases of the junction unmatched. The CDR3, as DNA: TGTGCCAGCAGCGTCGGGACAGCTTCTGGAAACACCATATATTTT. It yields the protein CASSVGTASGNTIYF.

V usage is TRBV30 and J usage is TRBJ1-2, with TRBD1 matching over 8 bases. V was pared by 4 bases and J by 8 bases, with 9 bases of the junction left unmatched. CDR3 length: 13 residues. Germline CDR1 is GTSNPN and CDR2 is SVGIG (reference sequence). CDR3 in DNA: TGTGCCTGGACCCTTCAGGGGGCTGGGGGCTACACCTTC. Its protein product is CAWTLQGAGGYTF.

V and J are TRBV19 and TRBJ2-2; 8 nucleotides match TRBD2. The CDR3 consists of 16 residues. J gave up 6 bases and V 7 bases, and 13 bases lay outside the gene matches. Per the germline V gene, CDR1 is LNHDA and CDR2 is SQIVND (reference sequence). The CDR3 DNA is TGTGCCAGTAAGGCGGGAGGTAGGGTGCAGTCCGGGGAGCTGTTTTTT. Translation gives CASKAGGRVQSGELFF. Combining the CDR3 with reference TRBV19 and TRBJ2-2 gives the whole variable domain DGGITQSPKYLFRKEGQNVTLSCEQNLNHDAMYWYRQDPGQGLRLIYYSQIVNDFQKGDIAEGYSVSREKKESFPLTVTSAQKNPTAFYLCASKAGGRVQSGELFFGEGSRLTVL.

The chain links TRBV7-2 to TRBJ1-1; D uncertain. The CDR3 totals 12 residues. Looked up from germline, CDR1 is SGHTA and CDR2 is FQGNSA. V shed 7 bases and J shed 4 bases, with 10 bases lying between them. The CDR3 loop reads CASKREGTEAFF. CDR3 nucleotides: TGTGCCAGCAAAAGGGAGGGCACTGAAGCTTTCTTT.

The chain is built from TRBV28 and TRBJ1-1; D possibly corresponds to TRBD1 (5 bases). From germline, CDR1 is MDHEN and CDR2 SYDVKM. The CDR3 loop spans 10 amino acids. V was pared by 10 bases and J by 11 bases, with 14 bases between. The CDR3 DNA is TGTGCCACCCAGGGTCTCGCGGCTTTCTTT. Translated, it gives CATQGLAAFF.

CDR3 protein: CASSPRTANYGYTF. The CDR3 nucleotides read TGTGCCAGCAGCCCCCGGACAGCTAACTATGGCTACACCTTC. The rearrangement links TRBV7-2 to TRBJ1-2; perhaps TRBD1 as D (6 bases). Trimming shortened V by 5 bases and J by 0 bases, and 10 bases separated the two germline ends. The CDR3 extends over 14 amino acids. In germline, CDR1 is SGHTA, CDR2 FQGNSA.

The chain has TRBV6-5 and TRBJ2-1; D call uncertain. Trimming cost V 5 bases and J 1 base, with 12 bases left between them. Germline CDR1 MNHEY, CDR2 SVGAGI. This CDR3 has 15 amino acids. CDR3 in DNA: TGTGCCAGCAGTCCTAGGTGGGTTTCCTACAATGAGCAGTTCTTC. It specifies CASSPRWVSYNEQFF.

This clone has only one observation. The rearrangement joins TRBV5-5 to TRBJ2-1, with D perhaps TRBD2 (5 bases). The V end was cut by 1 base, the J end by 5 bases, with 10 bases between. This CDR3 comprises 14 residues. CDR1 and CDR2 (germline): SGHKS, YYEKEE (reference sequence). The chain's CDR3 is CASSLSLANNEQFF. In DNA, the CDR3 is TGTGCCAGCAGCTTGAGTCTAGCAAACAATGAGCAGTTCTTC.

CDR3 bases: TGCAGCGTTGATTCGCAGGGCCTGTGGCCCCTCCACTTT. This codes for CSVDSQGLWPLHF. The chain links TRBV29-1 to TRBJ1-6; tentatively, D is TRBD1 (5 bases). V was pared by 3 bases and J by 13 bases, with 16 bases between. CDR1 is SQVTM, CDR2 ANQGSEA, per germline. This CDR3 is 13 amino acids long.

This chain joins TRBV28 and TRBJ2-3; 9 positions match TRBD2. CDR1 MDHEN and CDR2 SYDVKM come from the germline V gene. V lost 7 bases, J lost 0 bases, and 20 bases stayed unmatched. CDR3 length: 20 residues. The CDR3 protein is CASNPGVLAGAPASTDTQYF. The CDR3 DNA reads as TGTGCCAGCAATCCGGGTGTACTAGCGGGCGCCCCGGCTAGCACAGATACGCAGTATTTT.

The V call is TRBV15, the J call TRBJ1-2; maybe TRBD1 (5 bases). Germline CDR1 is LNHNV and CDR2 is YYDKDF (reference sequence). The V end was cut by 5 bases, the J end by 3 bases, with 16 bases between. There are 15 residues in the CDR3. As DNA, the CDR3 is TGTGCCACCAGCGGAAGGGGCAGGGCCCACTATGGCTACACCTTC. It yields the protein CATSGRGRAHYGYTF.

This rearrangement joins TRBV11-2 to TRBJ2-1, with TRBD2 identical over 13 bases. In germline, CDR1 is SGHAT, CDR2 FQNNGV. The CDR3 runs to 12 residues. With 6 bases clipped from V and 16 bases from J, the junction kept 6 bases outside the gene matches. In nucleotides, the CDR3 is TGTGCCAGCAGGGGACTAGCGGGATTTCAATTCTTC. Its protein is CASRGLAGFQFF.

This chain joins TRBV3-1 (or the pseudogene TRBV3-2) and TRBJ1-3, with D possibly being TRBD1 (5 bases). This CDR3 has 15 residues. The germline V gene encodes CDR1 LGHDT and CDR2 YNNKEL (reference sequence). Trimming took 4 bases from V and 2 from J, leaving 12 bases between them. CDR3 amino acids: CASSRGSGAGNTIYF. DNA for the CDR3: TGTGCCAGCAGCCGTGGATCGGGGGCTGGAAACACCATATATTTT.

This clone appeared a single time. The CDR3 DNA reads TGTGCCACCAGTGATTTTAGGATCGGGGCCGGGGAGCTGTTTTTT. It codes for CATSDFRIGAGELFF. The chain links TRBV24-1 to TRBJ2-2; weak D call: TRBD2 (5 bases). Germline loops: CDR1 KGHDR, CDR2 SFDVKD. V was cut by 1 base and J by 6 bases, with 11 bases left in between. This CDR3 contains 15 residues.